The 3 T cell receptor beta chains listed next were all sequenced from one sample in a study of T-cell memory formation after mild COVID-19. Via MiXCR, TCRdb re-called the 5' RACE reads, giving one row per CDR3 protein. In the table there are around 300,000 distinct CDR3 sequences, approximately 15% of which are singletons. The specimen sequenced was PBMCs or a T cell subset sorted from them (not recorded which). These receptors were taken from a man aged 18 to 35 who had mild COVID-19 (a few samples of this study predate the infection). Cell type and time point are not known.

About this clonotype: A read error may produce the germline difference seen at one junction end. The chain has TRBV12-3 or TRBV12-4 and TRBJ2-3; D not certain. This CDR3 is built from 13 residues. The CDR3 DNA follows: TGTGCCTGCAGTTTCGGAAGCATAGATACGCAGTATTTT. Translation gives CACSFGSIDTQYF.

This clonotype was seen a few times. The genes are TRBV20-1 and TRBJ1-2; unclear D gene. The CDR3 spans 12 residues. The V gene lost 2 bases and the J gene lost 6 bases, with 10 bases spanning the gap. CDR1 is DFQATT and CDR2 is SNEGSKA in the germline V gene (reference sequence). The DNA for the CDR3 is TGCAGTGCTAGACAAGGACTCGATGGCTACACCTTC. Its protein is CSARQGLDGYTF.

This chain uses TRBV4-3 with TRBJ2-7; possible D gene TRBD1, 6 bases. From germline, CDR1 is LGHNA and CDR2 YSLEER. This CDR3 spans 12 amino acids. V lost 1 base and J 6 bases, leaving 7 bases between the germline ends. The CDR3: CASSQGGLEQYF. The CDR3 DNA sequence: TGCGCCAGCAGCCAAGGGGGGCTCGAGCAGTACTTC.